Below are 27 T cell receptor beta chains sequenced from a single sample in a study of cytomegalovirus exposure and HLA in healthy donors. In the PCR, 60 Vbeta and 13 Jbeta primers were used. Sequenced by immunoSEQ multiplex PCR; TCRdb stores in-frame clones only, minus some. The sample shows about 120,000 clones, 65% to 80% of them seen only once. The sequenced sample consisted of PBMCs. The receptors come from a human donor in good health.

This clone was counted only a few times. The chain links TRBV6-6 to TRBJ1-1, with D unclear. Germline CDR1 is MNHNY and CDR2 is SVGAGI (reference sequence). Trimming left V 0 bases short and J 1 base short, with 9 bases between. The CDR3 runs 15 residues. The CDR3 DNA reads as TGTGCCAGCAGTTACTCCGCAGGAAAGAACACTGAAGCTTTCTTT. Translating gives CASSYSAGKNTEAFF.

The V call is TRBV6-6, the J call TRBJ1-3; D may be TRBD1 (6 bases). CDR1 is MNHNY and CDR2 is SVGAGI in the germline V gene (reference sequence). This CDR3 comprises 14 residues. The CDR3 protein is CVSLQDRASNTIYF. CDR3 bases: TGTGTTTCCTTACAGGACAGAGCCTCAAACACCATATATTTT.

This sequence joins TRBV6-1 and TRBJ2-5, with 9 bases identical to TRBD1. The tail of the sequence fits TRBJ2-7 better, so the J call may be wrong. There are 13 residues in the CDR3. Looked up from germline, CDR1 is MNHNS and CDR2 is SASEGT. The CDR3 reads CASILQGAYEQYF. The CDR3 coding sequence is TGTGCCAGCATATTACAGGGGGCGTACGAGCAGTACTTC.

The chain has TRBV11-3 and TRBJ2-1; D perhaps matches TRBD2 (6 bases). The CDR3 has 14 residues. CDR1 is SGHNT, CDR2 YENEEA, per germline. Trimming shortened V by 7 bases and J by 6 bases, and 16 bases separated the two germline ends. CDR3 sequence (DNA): TGTGCCAGCACTCTCGGGAGCTCGGGCAATGAGCAGTTCTTC. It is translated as CASTLGSSGNEQFF.

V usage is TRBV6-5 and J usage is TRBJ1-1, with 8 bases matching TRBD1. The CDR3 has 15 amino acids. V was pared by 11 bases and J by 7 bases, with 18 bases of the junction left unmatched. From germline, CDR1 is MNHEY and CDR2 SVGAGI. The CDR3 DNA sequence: TGTGCCGGGGGATCGGCAGGGGGCGTGATAGGTGAAGCTTTCTTT. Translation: CAGGSAGGVIGEAFF.

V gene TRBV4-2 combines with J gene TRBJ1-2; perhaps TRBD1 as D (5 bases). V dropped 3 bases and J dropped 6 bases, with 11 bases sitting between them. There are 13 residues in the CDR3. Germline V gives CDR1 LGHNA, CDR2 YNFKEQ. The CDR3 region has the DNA TGTGCCAGCAGCCAGGAGGGGCGGGATGGCTACACCTTC. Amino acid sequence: CASSQEGRDGYTF.

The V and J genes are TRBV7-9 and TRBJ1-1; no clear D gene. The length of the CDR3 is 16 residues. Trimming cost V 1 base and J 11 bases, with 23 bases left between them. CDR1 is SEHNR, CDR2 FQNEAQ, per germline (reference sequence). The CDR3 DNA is TGTGCCAGCAGCTTAGGATCGGGAGGGTCCACACGGAGGGCTTTCTTT. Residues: CASSLGSGGSTRRAFF. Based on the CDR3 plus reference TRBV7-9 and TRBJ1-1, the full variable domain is DTGVSQNPRHKITKRGQNVTFRCDPISEHNRLYWYRQTLGQGPEFLTYFQNEAQLEKSRLLSDRFSAERPKGSFSTLEIQRTEQGDSAMYLCASSLGSGGSTRRAFFGQGTRLTVV.

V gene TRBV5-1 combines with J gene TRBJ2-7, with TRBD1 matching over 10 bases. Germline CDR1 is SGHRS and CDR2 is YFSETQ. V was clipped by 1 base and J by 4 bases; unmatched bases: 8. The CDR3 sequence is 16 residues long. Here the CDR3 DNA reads TGCGCCAGCAGCTTGTTGGGGGACAGGGGAAAATACGAGCAGTACTTC. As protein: CASSLLGDRGKYEQYF.

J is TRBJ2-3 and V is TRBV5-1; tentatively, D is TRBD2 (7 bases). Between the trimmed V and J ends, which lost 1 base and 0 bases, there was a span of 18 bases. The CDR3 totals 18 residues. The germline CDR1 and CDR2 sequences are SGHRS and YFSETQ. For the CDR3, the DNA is TGCGCCAGCAGCTTGTTGTTTCCCGGCGGGGGCAGCACAGATACGCAGTATTTT. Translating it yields CASSLLFPGGGSTDTQYF.

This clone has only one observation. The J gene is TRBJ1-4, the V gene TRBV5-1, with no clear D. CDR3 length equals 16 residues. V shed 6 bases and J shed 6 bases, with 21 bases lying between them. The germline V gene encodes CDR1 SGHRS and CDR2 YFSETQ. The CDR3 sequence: CASTTLTVARDEKLFF. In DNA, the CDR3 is TGCGCCAGCACGACCCTAACCGTCGCTCGGGATGAAAAACTGTTTTTT.

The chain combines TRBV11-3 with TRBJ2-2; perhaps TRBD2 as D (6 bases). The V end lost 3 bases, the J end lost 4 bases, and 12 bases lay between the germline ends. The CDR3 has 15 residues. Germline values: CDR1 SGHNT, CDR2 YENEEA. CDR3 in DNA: TGTGCCAGCAGCTTGGGGCGGGAACTCACCGGGGAGCTGTTTTTT. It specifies CASSLGRELTGELFF.

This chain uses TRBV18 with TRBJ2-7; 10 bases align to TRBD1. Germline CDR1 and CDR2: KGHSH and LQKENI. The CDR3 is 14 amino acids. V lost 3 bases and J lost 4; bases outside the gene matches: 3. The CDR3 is CASSPGGQGYEQYF. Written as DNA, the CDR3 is TGTGCCAGCTCACCGGGGGGACAGGGGTACGAGCAGTACTTC. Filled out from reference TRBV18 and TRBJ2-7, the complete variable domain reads NAGVMQNPRHLVRRRGQEARLRCSPMKGHSHVYWYRQLPEEGLKFMVYLQKENIIDESGMPKERFSAEFPKEGPSILRIQQVVRGDSAAYFCASSPGGQGYEQYFGPGTRLTVT.

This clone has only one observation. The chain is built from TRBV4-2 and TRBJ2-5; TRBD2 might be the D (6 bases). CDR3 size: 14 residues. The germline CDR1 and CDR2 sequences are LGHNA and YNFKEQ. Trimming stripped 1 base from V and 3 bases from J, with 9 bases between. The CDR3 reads CASSQGGAEETQYF. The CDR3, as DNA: TGTGCCAGCAGCCAAGGCGGGGCCGAAGAGACCCAGTACTTC.

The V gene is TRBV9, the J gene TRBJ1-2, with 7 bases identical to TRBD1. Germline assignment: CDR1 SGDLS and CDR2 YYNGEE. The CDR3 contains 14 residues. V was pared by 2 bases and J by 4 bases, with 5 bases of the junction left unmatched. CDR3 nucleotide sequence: TGTGCCAGCAGCGTGGCGGACAGGAGCTATGGCTACACCTTC. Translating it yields CASSVADRSYGYTF.

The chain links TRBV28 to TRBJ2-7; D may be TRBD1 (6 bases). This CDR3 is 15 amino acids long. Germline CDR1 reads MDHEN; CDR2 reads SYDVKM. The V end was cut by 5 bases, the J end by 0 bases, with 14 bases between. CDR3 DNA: TGTGCCAGCAGTCCGATCAGGGGTTTCTCCTACGAGCAGTACTTC. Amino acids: CASSPIRGFSYEQYF.

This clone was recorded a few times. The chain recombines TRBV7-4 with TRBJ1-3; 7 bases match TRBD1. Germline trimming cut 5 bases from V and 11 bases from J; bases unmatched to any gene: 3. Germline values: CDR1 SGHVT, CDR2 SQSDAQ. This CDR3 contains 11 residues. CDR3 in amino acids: CASSQDRAIYF. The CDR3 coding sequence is TGTGCCAGCAGCCAAGACAGGGCCATATATTTT.

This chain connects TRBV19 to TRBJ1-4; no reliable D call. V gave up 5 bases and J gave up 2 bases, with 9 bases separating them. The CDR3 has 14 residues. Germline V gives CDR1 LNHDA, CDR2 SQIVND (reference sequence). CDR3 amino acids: CASSLYSTNEKLFF. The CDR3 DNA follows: TGTGCCAGTAGTCTGTACAGTACTAATGAAAAACTGTTTTTT.

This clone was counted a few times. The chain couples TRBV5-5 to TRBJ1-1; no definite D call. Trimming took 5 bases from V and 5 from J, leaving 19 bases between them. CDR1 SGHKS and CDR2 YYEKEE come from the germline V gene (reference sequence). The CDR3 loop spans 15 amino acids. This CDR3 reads CASSPASGRWTEAFF. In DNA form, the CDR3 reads TGTGCCAGCAGTCCGGCGTCTGGGAGGTGGACTGAAGCTTTCTTT.

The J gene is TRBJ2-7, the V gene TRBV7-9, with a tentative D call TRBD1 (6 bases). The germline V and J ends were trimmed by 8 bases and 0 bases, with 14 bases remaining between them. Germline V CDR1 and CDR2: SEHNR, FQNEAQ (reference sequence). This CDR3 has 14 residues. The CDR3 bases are TGTGCCAGCTGGGAGACAGGAAACTCCTACGAGCAGTACTTC. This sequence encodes CASWETGNSYEQYF.

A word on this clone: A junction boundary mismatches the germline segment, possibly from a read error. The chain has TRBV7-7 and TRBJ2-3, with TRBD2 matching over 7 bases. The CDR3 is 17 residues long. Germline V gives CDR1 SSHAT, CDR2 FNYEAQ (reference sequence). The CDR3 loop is CASSLTLGRGTTDTQYF. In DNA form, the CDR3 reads TGTGCTAGCAGCTTAACGCTGGGGAGGGGCACCACAGATACGCAGTATTTT.

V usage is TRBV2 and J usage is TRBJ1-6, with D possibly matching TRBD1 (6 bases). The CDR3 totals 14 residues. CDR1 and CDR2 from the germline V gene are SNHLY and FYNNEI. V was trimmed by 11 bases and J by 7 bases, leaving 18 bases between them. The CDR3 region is CAQRGRQRNSPLHF. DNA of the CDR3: TGTGCCCAAAGGGGGAGACAGAGGAATTCACCCCTCCACTTT.

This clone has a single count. The CDR3 loop reads CASSLAGGANEKLFF. In DNA form, the CDR3 reads TGCGCCAGCAGCTTGGCCGGAGGGGCTAATGAAAAACTGTTTTTT. The chain recombines TRBV5-1 with TRBJ1-4; weak D call: TRBD1 (5 bases). Trimming pared 0 bases from V and 3 bases from J, leaving 9 bases between. This CDR3 has 15 residues. CDR1 is SGHRS and CDR2 is YFSETQ in the germline V gene.

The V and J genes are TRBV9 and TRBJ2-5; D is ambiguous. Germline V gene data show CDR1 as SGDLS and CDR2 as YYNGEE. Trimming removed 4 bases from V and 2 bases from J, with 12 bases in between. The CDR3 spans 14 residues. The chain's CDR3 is CASSPSRSQETQYF. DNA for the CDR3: TGTGCCAGCAGCCCCTCCAGGTCTCAAGAGACCCAGTACTTC.

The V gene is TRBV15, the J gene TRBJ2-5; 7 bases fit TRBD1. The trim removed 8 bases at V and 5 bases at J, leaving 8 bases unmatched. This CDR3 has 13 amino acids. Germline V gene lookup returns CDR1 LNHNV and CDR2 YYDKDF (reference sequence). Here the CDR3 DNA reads TGTGCCACCCGACGAGGGGGCATGGAGACCCAGTACTTC. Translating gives CATRRGGMETQYF.

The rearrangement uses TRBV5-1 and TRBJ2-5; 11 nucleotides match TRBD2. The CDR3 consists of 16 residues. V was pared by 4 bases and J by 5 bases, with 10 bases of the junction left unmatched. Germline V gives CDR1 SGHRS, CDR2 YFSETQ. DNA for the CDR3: TGCGCCAGCAGCGATAGGGCTAGCGGGGGGTTTGAGACCCAGTACTTC. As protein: CASSDRASGGFETQYF.

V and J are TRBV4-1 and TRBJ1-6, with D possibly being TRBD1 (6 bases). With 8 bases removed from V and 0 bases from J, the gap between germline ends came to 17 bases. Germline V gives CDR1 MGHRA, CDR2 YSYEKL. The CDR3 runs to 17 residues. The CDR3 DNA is TGCGCCAGCCGACGACAGGACCTCTTCTCCTATAATTCACCCCTCCACTTT. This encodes CASRRQDLFSYNSPLHF.

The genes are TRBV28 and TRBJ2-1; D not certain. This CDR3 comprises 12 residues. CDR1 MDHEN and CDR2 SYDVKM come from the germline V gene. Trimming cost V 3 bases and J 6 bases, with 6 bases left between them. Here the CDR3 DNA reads TGTGCCAGCAGTTTTCCCCGCAATGAGCAGTTCTTC. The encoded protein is CASSFPRNEQFF. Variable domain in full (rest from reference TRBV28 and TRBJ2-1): DVKVTQSSRYLVKRTGEKVFLECVQDMDHENMFWYRQDPGLGLRLIYFSYDVKMKEKGDIPEGYSVSREKKERFSLILESASTNQTSMYLCASSFPRNEQFFGPGTRLTVL.